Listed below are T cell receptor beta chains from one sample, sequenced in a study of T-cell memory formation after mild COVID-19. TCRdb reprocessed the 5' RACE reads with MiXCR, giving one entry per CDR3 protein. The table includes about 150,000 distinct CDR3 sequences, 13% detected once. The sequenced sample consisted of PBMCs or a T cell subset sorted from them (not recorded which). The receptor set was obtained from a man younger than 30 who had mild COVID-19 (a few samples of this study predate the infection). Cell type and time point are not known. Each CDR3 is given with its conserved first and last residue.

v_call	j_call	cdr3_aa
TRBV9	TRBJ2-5	CASSVASGGAGLETQYF
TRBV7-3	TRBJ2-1	CASSLSPVNEQFF
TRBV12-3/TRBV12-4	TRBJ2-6	CASSFGNSGANVLTF
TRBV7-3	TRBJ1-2	CASSVGEGVNYGYTF
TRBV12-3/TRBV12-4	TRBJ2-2	CASSFRGGNTGELFF
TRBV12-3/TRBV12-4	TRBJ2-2	CASSFRQPDTGELFF
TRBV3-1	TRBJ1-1	CASSQGDRNTEAFF
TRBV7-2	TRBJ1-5	CASSLAYQPQHF
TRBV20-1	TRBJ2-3	CSARLAGGTDTQYF
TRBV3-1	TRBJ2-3	CASSQEGTDTQYF
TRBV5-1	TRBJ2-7	CASSLAPGFSYEQYF
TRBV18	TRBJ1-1	CASSSGSTEAFF
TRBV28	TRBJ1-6	CASSFGVYKNSPLHF
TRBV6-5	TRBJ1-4	CATGGRSPGANEKLFF
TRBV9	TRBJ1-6	CASSVAAGENSPLHF
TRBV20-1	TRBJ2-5	CSARDTGAETQYF
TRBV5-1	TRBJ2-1	CASSLEEASGYNEQFF
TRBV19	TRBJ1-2	CATSRSSNYGYTF
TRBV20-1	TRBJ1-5	CSAAGTGDQPQHF
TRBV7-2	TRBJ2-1	CASNTPGQGYNEQFF
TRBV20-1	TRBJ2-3	CSARVLGTDTQYF
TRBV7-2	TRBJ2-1	CASTPTPNEQFF
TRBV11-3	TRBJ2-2	CASSLQWAGELFF
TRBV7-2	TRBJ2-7	CASKRGDSSYEQYF
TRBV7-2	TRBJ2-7	CASSLDRGREQYF
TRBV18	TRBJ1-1	CASSDDLNTEAFF
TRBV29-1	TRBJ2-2	CSVRSGLANTGELFF
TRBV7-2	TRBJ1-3	CASRRSGNTIYF
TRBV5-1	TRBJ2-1	CASSVGAHKVGQFF
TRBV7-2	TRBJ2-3	CASRGLYAGRTDTQYF
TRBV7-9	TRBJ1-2	CASKDRETSYTF
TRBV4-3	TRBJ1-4	CASSQEGQGNEKLFF
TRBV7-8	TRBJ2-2	CASSSQGGTGELFF
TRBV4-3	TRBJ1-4	CASSQDQEGASDTNEKLFF
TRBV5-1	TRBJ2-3	CASSLAGLAGGFTDTQYF
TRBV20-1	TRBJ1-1	CSASHRGDEAFF
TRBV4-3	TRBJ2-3	CASSQVGGDFTDTQYF
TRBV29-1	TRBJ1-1	CSAGQGATNTEAFF
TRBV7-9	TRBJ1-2	CASSPGQGSLGYTF
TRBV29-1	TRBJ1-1	CSVLDFRNTEAFF
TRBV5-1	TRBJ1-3	CASSLEGYGNTIYF
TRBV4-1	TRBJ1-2	CASSQSLGYTF
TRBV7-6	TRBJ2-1	CASSLTDRANEQFF
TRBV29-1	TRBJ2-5	CSGAQGANKETQYF
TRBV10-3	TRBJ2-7	CAIKGQGDPYEQYF
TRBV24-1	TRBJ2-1	CATSGGGRGPDPSRGYNEQFF
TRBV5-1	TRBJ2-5	CASSLLTGAQETQYF
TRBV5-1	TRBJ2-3	CASGLAVFTDTQYF
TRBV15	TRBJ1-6	CATSRDRRAAPLHF
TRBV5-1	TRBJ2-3	CASSLPTSGGTDTQYF
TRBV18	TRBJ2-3	CASSLQAPSGFSDTQYF
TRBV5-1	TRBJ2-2	CASSGRGLGELFF
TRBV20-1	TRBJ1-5	CSARSLGAGDQPQHF